The T cell receptor beta chain under discussion was sequenced for a study of cytomegalovirus exposure and HLA in healthy donors. Remarks on this clone: Its specificity is unknown.

The CDR3 extends over 15 amino acids. V trimming: 8 bases; J trimming: 3 bases; junction bases outside the gene matches: 7. The germline V gene has CDR1 MNHEY and CDR2 SVGAGI. Broader study findings: The analysis excluded some indistinguishable V segments, including TRBV6-2 and TRBV6-3. The study labeled around 160 TCR beta chains cytomegalovirus-associated. Analyses of presence/absence relied on an assumption of roughly uniform sequencing depth across donors.

The primer mix had 60 Vbeta and 13 Jbeta primers. TCRdb's table, derived via immunoSEQ multiplex PCR, lists solely in-frame clones and lacks some. This sample carries 120,000 or so clones, roughly 74% of them seen once, and the ten largest clones take 5.8%. Healthy bone marrow donors made up the donor group. The J gene is TRBJ2-2, the V gene TRBV6-5; the match to TRBD1 covers 9 bases. This clonotype originated in a woman aged 45 to 65 in good health and CMV-seropositive. Sequenced: PBMCs. The CDR3 loop reads CASGTGGADTGELFF. The CDR3 nucleotides are TGTGCCAGCGGTACAGGGGGCGCCGACACCGGGGAGCTGTTTTTT.